This is a list of T cell receptor beta chains from one sample in a study of T-cell memory formation after mild COVID-19. TCRdb recomputed calls from the 5' RACE reads with MiXCR, one row per CDR3 protein. Among 550,000 to 700,000 distinct CDR3 sequences, about 20% were seen once, and the ten largest hold around 12%. The sample consisted of PBMCs or a T cell subset sorted from them (not recorded which). The receptors here all came from an adult woman who had mild COVID-19 (a few samples of this study predate the infection). Cell type and time point are not known. Both conserved end residues are part of each CDR3. Each record gives: clone size, D gene, V gene, J gene, CDR3 DNA, CDR3 protein. A D gene is named only where the DNA matches it firmly. Clone size is given for some rows only: seen once, a few or many times, or a class if the clone is expanded.

abundance: NA; d_gene: TRBD1; v_gene: TRBV7-9; j_gene: TRBJ1-3; CDR3nt: TGTGCCAGCAGCCAAGGGACAGTTGGTGACACCATATATTTT; CDR3aa: CASSQGTVGDTIYF
abundance: NA; d_gene: TRBD2; v_gene: TRBV9; j_gene: TRBJ2-1; CDR3nt: TGTGCCAGAAGCATGACTAGCGGTCCCTACAATGAGCAGTTCTTC; CDR3aa: CARSMTSGPYNEQFF
abundance: few; d_gene: NA; v_gene: TRBV12-3/TRBV12-4; j_gene: TRBJ1-2; CDR3nt: TGTGCCAGCAGAGGCGGCATGAACTATGGCTACACCTTC; CDR3aa: CASRGGMNYGYTF
abundance: NA; d_gene: NA; v_gene: TRBV30; j_gene: TRBJ2-7; CDR3nt: TGTGCCTGGAGACCGGACCCCAGGCCCTACGAGCAGTACTTC; CDR3aa: CAWRPDPRPYEQYF
abundance: few; d_gene: TRBD1; v_gene: TRBV24-1; j_gene: TRBJ2-1; CDR3nt: TGTGCCACCAGTGATTCGGCCCCGGGACAGAAATACAATGAGCAGTTCTTC; CDR3aa: CATSDSAPGQKYNEQFF
abundance: NA; d_gene: NA; v_gene: TRBV20-1; j_gene: TRBJ1-2; CDR3nt: TGCAGTGTGCCGGAAGCTAACTATGGCTACACCTTC; CDR3aa: CSVPEANYGYTF
abundance: NA; d_gene: TRBD2; v_gene: TRBV7-3; j_gene: TRBJ2-1; CDR3nt: TGTGCCAGCAGCTTAGAGCGGGGTGATTACAATGAGCAGTTCTTC; CDR3aa: CASSLERGDYNEQFF
abundance: few; d_gene: TRBD2; v_gene: TRBV7-8; j_gene: TRBJ2-2; CDR3nt: TGTGCCAGCAGCCTGCGGACTAGCGGGGGCCCCGGGGAGCTGTTTTTT; CDR3aa: CASSLRTSGGPGELFF
abundance: few; d_gene: NA; v_gene: TRBV6-2/TRBV6-3; j_gene: TRBJ2-3; CDR3nt: TGTGCCAGCAGTTACTTTCCATCGGACTACCGATTCGCCAGCACAGATACGCAGTATTTT; CDR3aa: CASSYFPSDYRFASTDTQYF
abundance: NA; d_gene: TRBD1; v_gene: TRBV5-1; j_gene: TRBJ1-1; CDR3nt: TGCGCCAGCAGCTGGACAGGGGGCTTGAACACTGAAGCTTTCTTT; CDR3aa: CASSWTGGLNTEAFF
abundance: few; d_gene: TRBD2; v_gene: TRBV5-1; j_gene: TRBJ2-3; CDR3nt: TGCGCCAGCAGCTTGGGACTAGCGGGGGACAGCACAGATACGCAGTATTTT; CDR3aa: CASSLGLAGDSTDTQYF
abundance: NA; d_gene: TRBD2; v_gene: TRBV7-9; j_gene: TRBJ2-1; CDR3nt: TGTGCCAGCAGCCGCAGCGGGAACTACAATGAGCAGTTCTTC; CDR3aa: CASSRSGNYNEQFF
abundance: NA; d_gene: TRBD2; v_gene: TRBV9; j_gene: TRBJ2-5; CDR3nt: TGTGCCAGCAGCACAGGGACTAGCGGGACCAGTTTTGTGACCCAGTACTTC; CDR3aa: CASSTGTSGTSFVTQYF
abundance: NA; d_gene: TRBD1; v_gene: TRBV6-6; j_gene: TRBJ1-2; CDR3nt: TGTGCCAGCAGTGGGGACAGGACCTATGGCTACACCTTC; CDR3aa: CASSGDRTYGYTF
abundance: few; d_gene: TRBD2; v_gene: TRBV12-3/TRBV12-4; j_gene: TRBJ2-3; CDR3nt: TGTGCCAGCAGTTTTGGGGGGGACTCCACAGATACGCAGTATTTT; CDR3aa: CASSFGGDSTDTQYF
abundance: NA; d_gene: NA; v_gene: TRBV11-2; j_gene: TRBJ2-7; CDR3nt: TGTGCCAGCAGCTTAAGTCAGTTATTGGGCGAGCAGTACTTC; CDR3aa: CASSLSQLLGEQYF
abundance: NA; d_gene: TRBD2; v_gene: TRBV29-1; j_gene: TRBJ2-1; CDR3nt: TGCAGCGTTGAGTATCGGGAGGGCCGAAAATATGAGCAGTTCTTC; CDR3aa: CSVEYREGRKYEQFF
abundance: few; d_gene: NA; v_gene: TRBV7-6; j_gene: TRBJ2-3; CDR3nt: TGTGCCAGCAGCTTGGCCAGCGCGCGTGGCACAGATACGCAGTATTTT; CDR3aa: CASSLASARGTDTQYF
abundance: few; d_gene: TRBD1; v_gene: TRBV9; j_gene: TRBJ2-7; CDR3nt: TGTGCCAGCAGCGAGACAGGGAGCTCCTACGAGCAGTACTTC; CDR3aa: CASSETGSSYEQYF
abundance: few; d_gene: TRBD2; v_gene: TRBV7-7; j_gene: TRBJ2-7; CDR3nt: TGTGCCAGCAGCGCCCGACCCCTCACTAGCGGGCACTACGAGCAGTACTTC; CDR3aa: CASSARPLTSGHYEQYF
abundance: NA; d_gene: NA; v_gene: TRBV12-3/TRBV12-4; j_gene: TRBJ2-6; CDR3nt: TGTGCCAGCAGTTTAGAGGGGTGGGGCTCTGGGGCCAACGTCCTGACTTTC; CDR3aa: CASSLEGWGSGANVLTF
abundance: NA; d_gene: NA; v_gene: TRBV12-3/TRBV12-4; j_gene: TRBJ1-1; CDR3nt: TGTGCCAGCATCCCCTTTGGGGGAAGGACTGAAGCTTTCTTT; CDR3aa: CASIPFGGRTEAFF
abundance: few; d_gene: NA; v_gene: TRBV5-6; j_gene: TRBJ2-4; CDR3nt: TGTGCCAGCAGCCCTGGAGGGGCCAAAAACATTCAGTACTTC; CDR3aa: CASSPGGAKNIQYF
abundance: NA; d_gene: NA; v_gene: TRBV10-3; j_gene: TRBJ2-7; CDR3nt: TGTGCCATCAGTAGACCCCAGGGCGGCGCGGGCGAGCAGTACTTC; CDR3aa: CAISRPQGGAGEQYF
abundance: few; d_gene: NA; v_gene: TRBV6-5; j_gene: TRBJ1-1; CDR3nt: TGTGCCAGCAGTTCCCAATCTATCCCAGGGGCGAAAGAGAACACTGAAGCTTTCTTT; CDR3aa: CASSSQSIPGAKENTEAFF
abundance: NA; d_gene: TRBD2; v_gene: TRBV20-1; j_gene: TRBJ2-3; CDR3nt: TGCAGTGCTAGTAGCGGGAGTATAGATACGCAGTATTTT; CDR3aa: CSASSGSIDTQYF
abundance: few; d_gene: NA; v_gene: TRBV5-1; j_gene: TRBJ2-1; CDR3nt: TGCGCCAGCAACCTAGCGAGTCCCTACAATGAGCAGTTCTTC; CDR3aa: CASNLASPYNEQFF
abundance: NA; d_gene: TRBD1; v_gene: TRBV20-1; j_gene: TRBJ1-2; CDR3nt: TGCAGTGCTAGCGAGACAGGGGCCGTCTATGGCTACACCTTC; CDR3aa: CSASETGAVYGYTF
abundance: NA; d_gene: TRBD1; v_gene: TRBV5-1; j_gene: TRBJ2-7; CDR3nt: TGCGCCAGCAGCTACGGGACAGGGAACGAGCAGTACTTC; CDR3aa: CASSYGTGNEQYF
abundance: NA; d_gene: NA; v_gene: TRBV29-1; j_gene: TRBJ2-3; CDR3nt: TGCAGCTATGATTCGAGAGAGGGCGCCGATACGCAGTATTTT; CDR3aa: CSYDSREGADTQYF
abundance: many; d_gene: NA; v_gene: TRBV7-8; j_gene: TRBJ2-1; CDR3nt: TGTGCCAGCGGGCGGCGGATGAACAATGAGCAGTTCTTC; CDR3aa: CASGRRMNNEQFF
abundance: few; d_gene: NA; v_gene: TRBV6-5; j_gene: TRBJ2-7; CDR3nt: TGTGCCAGCAGTCGCCTTAACTCCCTTTCCCCCTACGAGCAGTACTTC; CDR3aa: CASSRLNSLSPYEQYF
abundance: few; d_gene: NA; v_gene: TRBV30; j_gene: TRBJ2-2; CDR3nt: TGTGCCTGGAGTGCGGGGGGCACTAGTTTCACCGGGGAGCTGTTTTTT; CDR3aa: CAWSAGGTSFTGELFF
abundance: few; d_gene: NA; v_gene: TRBV11-2; j_gene: TRBJ2-5; CDR3nt: TGTGCCAGCAGCTCACTAAGGGGGGTGGAAGATACGGAGACCCAGTACTTC; CDR3aa: CASSSLRGVEDTETQYF
abundance: NA; d_gene: NA; v_gene: TRBV12-3/TRBV12-4; j_gene: TRBJ2-3; CDR3nt: TGTGCCAGCATTAACCGCGGGTGGGGAGATACGCAGTATTTT; CDR3aa: CASINRGWGDTQYF
abundance: NA; d_gene: TRBD1; v_gene: TRBV12-5; j_gene: TRBJ1-3; CDR3nt: TGTGCTAGTGGTGCCTCTTCGGGACAGGTTTTTTCTGGAAACACCATATATTTT; CDR3aa: CASGASSGQVFSGNTIYF
abundance: NA; d_gene: TRBD1; v_gene: TRBV7-9; j_gene: TRBJ1-1; CDR3nt: TGTGCCAGCAGCCTCGAACCGGGACAGGGGAACACTGAAGCTTTCTTT; CDR3aa: CASSLEPGQGNTEAFF
abundance: few; d_gene: NA; v_gene: TRBV4-1; j_gene: TRBJ2-2; CDR3nt: TGCGCCAGCAGCCAAGAAAGGAGTATGGAGCTGTTTTTT; CDR3aa: CASSQERSMELFF
abundance: few; d_gene: NA; v_gene: TRBV20-1; j_gene: TRBJ2-7; CDR3nt: TGCAGTGCTAGATCAGGGCAGGGTGTGTCCTACGAGCAGTACTTC; CDR3aa: CSARSGQGVSYEQYF
abundance: NA; d_gene: NA; v_gene: TRBV27; j_gene: TRBJ2-1; CDR3nt: TGTGCCAGCAGTCCCAGGACGGCTTACAATGAGCAGTTCTTC; CDR3aa: CASSPRTAYNEQFF
abundance: few; d_gene: NA; v_gene: TRBV5-1; j_gene: TRBJ1-1; CDR3nt: TGCGCCAGCAGCATCGATTACACTGAAGCTTTCTTT; CDR3aa: CASSIDYTEAFF
abundance: NA; d_gene: NA; v_gene: TRBV2; j_gene: TRBJ2-5; CDR3nt: TGTGCCAGCAGTGCCGCCGAGACCCAGTACTTC; CDR3aa: CASSAAETQYF
abundance: few; d_gene: TRBD1; v_gene: TRBV6-5; j_gene: TRBJ2-5; CDR3nt: TGTGCCAGCAGTTACTCGAGGACAGGGGGGGAGACCCAGTACTTC; CDR3aa: CASSYSRTGGETQYF
abundance: NA; d_gene: TRBD2; v_gene: TRBV5-1; j_gene: TRBJ2-3; CDR3nt: TGCGCCAGCAGCTTGGATAGCGGGGGGGTCGATACGCAGTATTTT; CDR3aa: CASSLDSGGVDTQYF
abundance: NA; d_gene: TRBD1; v_gene: TRBV4-3; j_gene: TRBJ2-5; CDR3nt: TGCGCCAGCAGCCTAGCCACAGGGGGTGAAGAGACCCAGTACTTC; CDR3aa: CASSLATGGEETQYF
abundance: few; d_gene: NA; v_gene: TRBV19; j_gene: TRBJ1-2; CDR3nt: TGTGCCAGTAGTATTTACGGGAACGCTAACTATGGCTACACCTTC; CDR3aa: CASSIYGNANYGYTF
abundance: NA; d_gene: NA; v_gene: TRBV27; j_gene: TRBJ1-3; CDR3nt: TGTGCCAGCAGTTTCGGGGGTGGAGGAAACACCATATATTTT; CDR3aa: CASSFGGGGNTIYF
abundance: NA; d_gene: NA; v_gene: TRBV12-3/TRBV12-4; j_gene: TRBJ2-3; CDR3nt: TGTGCCAGCAGTTTAGCGCTGGGGGCGGTAGGGGCAGATACGCAGTATTTT; CDR3aa: CASSLALGAVGADTQYF
abundance: few; d_gene: TRBD2; v_gene: TRBV12-3/TRBV12-4; j_gene: TRBJ2-1; CDR3nt: TGTGCCAGCAGGGTGAGCGGGGGGGCTGGCTTTGAGCAGTTCTTC; CDR3aa: CASRVSGGAGFEQFF
abundance: few; d_gene: NA; v_gene: TRBV6-5; j_gene: TRBJ2-5; CDR3nt: TGTGCCAGCAGTTATAAGGGCCAGGAGACCCAGTACTTC; CDR3aa: CASSYKGQETQYF
abundance: NA; d_gene: NA; v_gene: TRBV24-1; j_gene: TRBJ1-1; CDR3nt: TGTGCCACCAGTGATAAGGCAAACGGGGTCACTGAAGCTTTCTTT; CDR3aa: CATSDKANGVTEAFF